The 8 T cell receptor beta chains below were found in one sample sequenced in a study of T cell responses to AZD1222 COVID-19 vaccine. Profiled with immunoSEQ multiplex PCR; TCRdb holds only in-frame clones, not every one. Here the sample spans about 110,000 clones, around 94% being singletons. The sample in question was peripheral blood, obtained on day 0 of AZD1222 vaccination. The receptors come from an adult in good health.

The chain employs TRBV4-1 and TRBJ2-7, with TRBD1 identical over 7 bases. V shed 2 bases and J 5 bases; nucleotides not matched to a gene: 6. The germline CDR1 and CDR2 sequences are MGHRA and YSYEKL. This CDR3 is 14 amino acids long. CDR3 DNA sequence: TGCGCCAGCAGCCAAATAGACAGGGTCCACGAGCAGTACTTC. Translated, it gives CASSQIDRVHEQYF.

The chain links TRBV5-4 to TRBJ2-4; 7 bases agree with TRBD1. V lost 4 bases to trimming and J lost 8 bases; unmatched junction nucleotides: 9. This CDR3 contains 14 residues. Looked up from germline, CDR1 is SGHNT and CDR2 is YYREEE (reference sequence). The CDR3 sequence: CASSTGTVTDIQYF. The CDR3 region has the DNA TGTGCCAGCAGCACGGGGACAGTGACGGACATTCAGTACTTC.

The J gene is TRBJ1-1, the V gene TRBV18; D uncertain. The CDR3 covers 14 residues. Germline V lookup: CDR1 KGHSH, CDR2 LQKENI. The V end was cut by 6 bases, the J end by 0 bases, with 11 bases between. CDR3 sequence (DNA): TGTGCCAGCTCCCTCGACTACTTGAACACTGAAGCTTTCTTT. Translation: CASSLDYLNTEAFF.

The gene calls are TRBV4-1 and TRBJ1-1, with D unclear. This CDR3 comprises 16 residues. Germline CDR1 is MGHRA and CDR2 is YSYEKL. The germline V and J ends were trimmed by 1 base and 0 bases, with 12 bases remaining between them. The CDR3 reads CASSQGEREVNTEAFF. The DNA for the CDR3 is TGCGCCAGCAGCCAAGGGGAACGGGAGGTGAACACTGAAGCTTTCTTT.

The chain has TRBV6-1 and TRBJ1-1; a weak D match, TRBD1 (5 bases). V lost 2 bases, J lost 0 bases, and 19 bases lay in between. This CDR3 is 18 amino acids long. Germline CDR1 is MNHNS and CDR2 is SASEGT. As DNA, the CDR3 is TGTGCCAGCAGTGAATCCGGTAAGGCAGGGCTCCTGAACACTGAAGCTTTCTTT. Protein: CASSESGKAGLLNTEAFF.

The genes are TRBV25-1 and TRBJ1-6; perhaps TRBD1 as D (5 bases). Germline CDR1 and CDR2: MGHDK and SYGVNS. V was trimmed by 10 bases and J by 2 bases, leaving 12 bases between them. CDR3 length: 14 amino acids. The CDR3 protein is CATSTDPYNSPLHF. The CDR3, as DNA: TGTGCCACATCGACAGACCCCTATAATTCACCCCTCCACTTT.

CDR3: CSVAVTGDEQYF. CDR3 DNA sequence: TGCAGCGTTGCAGTGACAGGGGACGAGCAGTACTTC. The chain employs TRBV29-1 and TRBJ2-7, with 8 bases lining up with TRBD1. The germline gives CDR1 SQVTM, CDR2 ANQGSEA. V was pared by 4 bases and J by 5 bases, with 4 bases of the junction left unmatched. This CDR3 comprises 12 residues.

This rearrangement joins TRBV27 to TRBJ2-1; D is unresolved. Germline CDR1 reads MNHEY; CDR2 reads SMNVEV (reference sequence). V lost 2 bases and J 2 bases, leaving 10 bases between the germline ends. This CDR3 has 15 residues. The CDR3 DNA follows: TGTGCCAGCAGTTTAGCCCTCTTAGCCTACAATGAGCAGTTCTTC. This translates into CASSLALLAYNEQFF.